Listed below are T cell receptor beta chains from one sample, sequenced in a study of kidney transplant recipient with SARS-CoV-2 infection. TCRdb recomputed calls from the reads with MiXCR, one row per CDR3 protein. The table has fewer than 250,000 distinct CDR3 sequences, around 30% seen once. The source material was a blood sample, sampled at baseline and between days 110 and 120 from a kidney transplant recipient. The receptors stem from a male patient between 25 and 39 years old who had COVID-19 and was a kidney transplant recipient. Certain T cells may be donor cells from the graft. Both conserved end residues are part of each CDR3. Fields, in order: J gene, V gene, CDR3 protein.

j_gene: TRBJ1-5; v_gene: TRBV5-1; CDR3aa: CASRPEGGGSQPQHF
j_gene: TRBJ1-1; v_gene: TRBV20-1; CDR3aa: CSAPLLTGGNTEAFF
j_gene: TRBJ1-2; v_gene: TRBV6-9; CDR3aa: CASSSFLPYGKTYGYTF
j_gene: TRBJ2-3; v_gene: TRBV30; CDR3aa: CAWSESGASSTDTQYF
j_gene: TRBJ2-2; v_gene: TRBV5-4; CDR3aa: CASSLGEPGELFF
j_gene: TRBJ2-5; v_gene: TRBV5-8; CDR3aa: CASTPGTAGTQYF
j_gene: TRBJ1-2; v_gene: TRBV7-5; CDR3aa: CISVPETVIEVGKTYGYTF
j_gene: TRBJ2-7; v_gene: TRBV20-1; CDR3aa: CSAWWGIEQYF
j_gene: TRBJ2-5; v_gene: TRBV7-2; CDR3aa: CASSLVGSGAQETQYF
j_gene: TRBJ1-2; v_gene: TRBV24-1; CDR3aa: CATSLRLSTRKTYGYTF
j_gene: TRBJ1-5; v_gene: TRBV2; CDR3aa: CASRYGQGNQPQHF
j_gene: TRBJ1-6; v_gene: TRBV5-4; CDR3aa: CASSLDWTGGSPLHF
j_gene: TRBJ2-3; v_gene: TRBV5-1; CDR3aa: CASLPGPGNTDTQYF
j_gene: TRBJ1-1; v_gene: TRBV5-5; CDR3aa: CAWGGRMNTEAFF
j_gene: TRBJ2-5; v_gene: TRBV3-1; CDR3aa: CASSVYCPISFSETQYF
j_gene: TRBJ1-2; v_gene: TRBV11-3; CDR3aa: CASSADSDLGKTYGYTF
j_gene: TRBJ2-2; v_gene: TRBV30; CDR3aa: CAWTMVGGSTGELFF
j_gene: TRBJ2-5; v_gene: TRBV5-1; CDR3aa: CASSSGDYRGTQYF
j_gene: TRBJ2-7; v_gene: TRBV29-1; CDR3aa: CSAGTDTYEQYF
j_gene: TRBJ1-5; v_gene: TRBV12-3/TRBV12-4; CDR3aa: CASSQNSGTNQPQHF
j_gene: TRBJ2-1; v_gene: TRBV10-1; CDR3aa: CASEFQASGRAGNEQFF
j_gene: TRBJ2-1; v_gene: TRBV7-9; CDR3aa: CASNPTGAPYNEQFF
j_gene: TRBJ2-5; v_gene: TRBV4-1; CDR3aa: CASSGGISSRETQYF
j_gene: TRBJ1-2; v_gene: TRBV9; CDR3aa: CAGVDPYSRKTYGYTF
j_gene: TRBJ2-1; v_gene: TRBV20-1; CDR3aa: CSASAGEQFF
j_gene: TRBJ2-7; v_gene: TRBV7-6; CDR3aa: CASSLDGSSYEQYF
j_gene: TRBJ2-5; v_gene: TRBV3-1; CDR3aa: CASSTRIPISFSETQYF
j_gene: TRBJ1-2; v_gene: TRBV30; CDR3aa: CAWIAQRYRKTYGYTF
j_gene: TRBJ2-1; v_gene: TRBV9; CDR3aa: CASGQGLAGGSEQFF
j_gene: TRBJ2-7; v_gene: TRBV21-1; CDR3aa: CASSKAGLAGDHEQYF
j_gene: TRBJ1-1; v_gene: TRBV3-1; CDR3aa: CASSWWKNTEAFF
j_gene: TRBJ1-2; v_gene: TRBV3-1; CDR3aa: CASSEHDTLRKTYGYTF
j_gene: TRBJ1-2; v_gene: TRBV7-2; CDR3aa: CASSLAYGEGRNYGYTF
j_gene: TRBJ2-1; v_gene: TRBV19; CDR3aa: CASSNPIGTQVFDYNEQFF
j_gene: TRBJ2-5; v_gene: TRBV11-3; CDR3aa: CASSRTNRGGETQYF
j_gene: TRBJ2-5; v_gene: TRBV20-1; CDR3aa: CSAKTRVGETQYF
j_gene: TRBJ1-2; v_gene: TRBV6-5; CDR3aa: CASSLGSMRKTYGYTF
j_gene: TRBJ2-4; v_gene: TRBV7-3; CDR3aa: CASSSGGGKENIQYF
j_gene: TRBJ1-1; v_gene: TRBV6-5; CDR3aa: CASSEPGQVNAEAFF
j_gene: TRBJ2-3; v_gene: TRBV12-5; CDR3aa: CASGLGQGATDTQYF
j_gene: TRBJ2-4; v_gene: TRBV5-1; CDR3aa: CASSNGTAIKNIQYF
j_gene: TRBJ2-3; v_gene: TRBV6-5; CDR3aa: CASSPYGGRPDTQYF
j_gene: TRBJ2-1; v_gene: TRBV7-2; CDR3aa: CASSLASRYERFF
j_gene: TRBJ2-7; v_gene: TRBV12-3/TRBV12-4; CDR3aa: CASSTGLAAYEQYF
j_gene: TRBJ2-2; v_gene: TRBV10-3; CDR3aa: CAIRGQGRTGELFF
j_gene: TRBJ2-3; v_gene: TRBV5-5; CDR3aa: CASSRPGLTSTDTQYF